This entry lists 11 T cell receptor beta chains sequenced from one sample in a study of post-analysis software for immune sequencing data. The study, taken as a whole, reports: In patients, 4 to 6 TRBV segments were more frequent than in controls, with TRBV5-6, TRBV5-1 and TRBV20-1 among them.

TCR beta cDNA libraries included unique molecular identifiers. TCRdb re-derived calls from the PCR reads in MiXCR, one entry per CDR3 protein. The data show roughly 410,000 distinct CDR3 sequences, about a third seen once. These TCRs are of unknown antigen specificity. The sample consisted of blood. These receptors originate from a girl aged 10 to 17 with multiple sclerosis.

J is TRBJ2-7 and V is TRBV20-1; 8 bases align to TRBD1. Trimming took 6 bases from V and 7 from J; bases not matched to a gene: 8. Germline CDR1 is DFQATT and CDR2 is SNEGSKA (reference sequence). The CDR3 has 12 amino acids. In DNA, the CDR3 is TGCAGTGCCCCACCAGGGGGCCAGGAGCAGTACTTC. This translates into CSAPPGGQEQYF.

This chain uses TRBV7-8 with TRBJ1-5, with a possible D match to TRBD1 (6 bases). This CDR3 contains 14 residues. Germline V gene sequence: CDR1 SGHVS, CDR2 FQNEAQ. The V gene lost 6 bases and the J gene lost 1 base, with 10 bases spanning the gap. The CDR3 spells CASRSRGSNQPQHF. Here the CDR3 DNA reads TGTGCCAGCAGGTCCAGGGGAAGCAATCAGCCCCAGCATTTT.

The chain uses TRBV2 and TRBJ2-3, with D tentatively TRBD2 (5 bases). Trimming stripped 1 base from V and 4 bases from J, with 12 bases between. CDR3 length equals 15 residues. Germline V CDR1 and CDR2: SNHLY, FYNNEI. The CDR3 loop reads CASSEEDSAADTQYF. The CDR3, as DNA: TGTGCCAGCAGTGAAGAGGATAGCGCGGCAGATACGCAGTATTTT.

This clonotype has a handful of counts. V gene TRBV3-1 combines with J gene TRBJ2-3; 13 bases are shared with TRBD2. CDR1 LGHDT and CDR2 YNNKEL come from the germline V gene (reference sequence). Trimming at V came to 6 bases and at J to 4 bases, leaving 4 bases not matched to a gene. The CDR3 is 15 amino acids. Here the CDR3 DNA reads TGTGCCAGCAGTACGGGACTAGCGGGGTCAGATACGCAGTATTTT. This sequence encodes CASSTGLAGSDTQYF.

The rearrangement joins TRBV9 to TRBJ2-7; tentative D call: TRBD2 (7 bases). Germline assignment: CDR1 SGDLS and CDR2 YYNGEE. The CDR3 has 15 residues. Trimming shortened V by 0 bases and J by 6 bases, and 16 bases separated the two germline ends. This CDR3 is CASSVGGGRFGEQYF. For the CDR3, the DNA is TGTGCCAGCAGCGTAGGGGGGGGGCGCTTCGGCGAGCAGTACTTC.

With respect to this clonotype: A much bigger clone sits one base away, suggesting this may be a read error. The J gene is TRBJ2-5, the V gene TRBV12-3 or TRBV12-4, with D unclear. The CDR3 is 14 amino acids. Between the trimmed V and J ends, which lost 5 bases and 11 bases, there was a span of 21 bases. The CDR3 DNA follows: TGTGCCAGCAGTGACCGGAACTCAGACAATGAGCAGTACTTC. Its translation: CASSDRNSDNEQYF.

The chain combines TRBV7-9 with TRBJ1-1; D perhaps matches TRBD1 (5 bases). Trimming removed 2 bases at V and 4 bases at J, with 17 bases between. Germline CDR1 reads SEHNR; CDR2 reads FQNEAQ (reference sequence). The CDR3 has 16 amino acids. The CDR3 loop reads CASSLQPIGGGTEAFF. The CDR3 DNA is TGTGCCAGCAGCTTACAGCCGATCGGGGGGGGCACTGAAGCTTTCTTT.

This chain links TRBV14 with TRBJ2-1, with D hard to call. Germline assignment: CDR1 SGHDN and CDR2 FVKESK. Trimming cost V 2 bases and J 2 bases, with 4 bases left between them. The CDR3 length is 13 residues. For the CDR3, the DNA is TGTGCCAGCAGCCAACAGACCTACAATGAGCAGTTCTTC. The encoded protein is CASSQQTYNEQFF.

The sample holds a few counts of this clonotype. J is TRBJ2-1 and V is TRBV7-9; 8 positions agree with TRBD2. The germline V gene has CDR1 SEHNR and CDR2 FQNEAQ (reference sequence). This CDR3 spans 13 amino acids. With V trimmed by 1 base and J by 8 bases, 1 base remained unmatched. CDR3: CASSLVAGYEQFF. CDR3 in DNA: TGTGCCAGCAGCTTAGTAGCGGGGTATGAGCAGTTCTTC.

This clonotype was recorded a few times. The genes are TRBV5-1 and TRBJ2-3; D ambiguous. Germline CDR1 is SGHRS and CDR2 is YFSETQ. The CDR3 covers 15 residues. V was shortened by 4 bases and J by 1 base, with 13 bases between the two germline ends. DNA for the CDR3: TGCGCCAGCAGCCTCCTAGGACGTGGCACAGATACGCAGTATTTT. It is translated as CASSLLGRGTDTQYF. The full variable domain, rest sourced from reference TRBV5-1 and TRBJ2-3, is KAGVTQTPRYLIKTRGQQVTLSCSPISGHRSVSWYQQTPGQGLQFLFEYFSETQRNKGNFPGRFSGRQFSNSRSEMNVSTLELGDSALYLCASSLLGRGTDTQYFGPGTRLTVL.

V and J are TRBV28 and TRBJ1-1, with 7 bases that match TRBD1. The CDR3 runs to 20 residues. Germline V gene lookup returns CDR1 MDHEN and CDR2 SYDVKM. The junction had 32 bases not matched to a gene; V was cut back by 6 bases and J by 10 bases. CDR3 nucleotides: TGTGCCAGCAGACCAGCCCCTCCCCTCCTCAAAGGTAGGGGGCGACCCTCAGCTTTCTTT. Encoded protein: CASRPAPPLLKGRGRPSAFF.